One and the same sample provided the 30 T cell receptor beta chains below, sequenced in a study of cytomegalovirus exposure and HLA in healthy donors. The PCR had 60 Vbeta and 13 Jbeta primers. The assay was immunoSEQ multiplex PCR, and TCRdb's table has in-frame clones only and misses some. This table holds 130,000 to 150,000 clones, 60% to 85% found once. The sequenced material came from PBMCs. The receptors stem from a male donor in good health and CMV-seronegative.

The chain has TRBV9 and TRBJ1-1, with 9 bases identical to TRBD1. The CDR3 runs 16 residues. V gave up 0 bases and J gave up 4 bases; unmatched junction bases: 7. Germline V lookup: CDR1 SGDLS, CDR2 YYNGEE. Here the CDR3 reads CASSVGWDRVGTEAFF. CDR3 in DNA: TGTGCCAGCAGCGTAGGGTGGGACAGGGTCGGCACTGAAGCTTTCTTT.

This chain connects TRBV5-1 to TRBJ2-7; weak D call: TRBD2 (6 bases). The germline gives CDR1 SGHRS, CDR2 YFSETQ. The V end was cut by 3 bases, the J end by 0 bases, with 10 bases between. This CDR3 spans 14 amino acids. CDR3 nucleotides: TGCGCCAGCAGCTGGCGGGACCCCTCCTACGAGCAGTACTTC. This translates into CASSWRDPSYEQYF.

The chain has TRBV29-1 and TRBJ1-2; TRBD1 matches 8 bases. Germline V gives CDR1 SQVTM, CDR2 ANQGSEA. CDR3 length: 12 amino acids. V lost 4 bases and J lost 3; bases outside the gene matches: 1. CDR3 amino acids: CSVVGQDYGYTF. The CDR3 region has the DNA TGCAGCGTTGTGGGACAGGACTATGGCTACACCTTC.

V gene TRBV7-9 combines with J gene TRBJ2-1, with 8 bases matching TRBD2. This CDR3 region has 18 residues. Trimming took 5 bases from V and 0 from J; bases not matched to a gene: 12. Germline assignment: CDR1 SEHNR and CDR2 FQNEAQ (reference sequence). CDR3 sequence reads: CASSRTSNQHYSYNEQFF. In DNA form, the CDR3 reads TGTGCCAGCAGCCGGACTAGCAACCAACATTACTCCTACAATGAGCAGTTCTTC. The whole variable domain, filled in from reference TRBV7-9 and TRBJ2-1, reads DTGVSQNPRHKITKRGQNVTFRCDPISEHNRLYWYRQTLGQGPEFLTYFQNEAQLEKSRLLSDRFSAERPKGSFSTLEIQRTEQGDSAMYLCASSRTSNQHYSYNEQFFGPGTRLTVL.

This chain joins TRBV19 and TRBJ1-2, with D hard to call. Trimming removed 7 bases at V and 3 bases at J, with 9 bases between. Germline-derived CDR1 and CDR2 are LNHDA and SQIVND (reference sequence). This CDR3 comprises 12 residues. The CDR3 reads CASIEADYGYTF. The DNA of the CDR3 is TGTGCCAGTATTGAGGCGGACTATGGCTACACCTTC.

The chain uses TRBV2 and TRBJ1-5, with D unresolved. This CDR3 has 13 residues. Germline V gene data show CDR1 as SNHLY and CDR2 as FYNNEI. Between the trimmed V and J ends, which lost 3 bases and 6 bases, there was a span of 9 bases. The CDR3: CASSDRLFQPQHF. Here the CDR3 DNA reads TGTGCCAGCAGTGACAGGTTATTTCAGCCCCAGCATTTT.

CDR3 loop: CASSTTDRGQNYGYTF. The DNA for the CDR3 is TGCGCCAGCAGCACTACTGACAGGGGACAAAACTATGGCTACACCTTC. The rearrangement joins TRBV4-1 to TRBJ1-2, with 8 bases that match TRBD1. Germline assignment: CDR1 MGHRA and CDR2 YSYEKL. This CDR3 contains 16 residues. V dropped 5 bases and J dropped 2; count of bases not matched to a gene: 10.

The rearrangement links TRBV11-1 to TRBJ1-4; D is perhaps TRBD1 (6 bases). The length of the CDR3 is 15 residues. Per the germline V gene, CDR1 is SGHAT and CDR2 is FQDESV (reference sequence). Between the trimmed V and J ends, which lost 5 bases and 8 bases, there was a span of 18 bases. For the CDR3, the DNA is TGTGCCAGCAGCAAAGACACGGACAGCTACGAAAAACTGTTTTTT. Its protein is CASSKDTDSYEKLFF.

The rearrangement uses TRBV27 and TRBJ1-2, with D possibly being TRBD1 (6 bases). V was shortened by 2 bases and J by 0 bases, with 10 bases between the two germline ends. The CDR3 is 15 amino acids. Germline lookup yields CDR1 MNHEY and CDR2 SMNVEV (reference sequence). CDR3 sequence reads: CASSLKQGANYGYTF. The CDR3 DNA is TGTGCCAGCAGTTTAAAACAGGGCGCTAACTATGGCTACACCTTC.

This sequence joins TRBV27 and TRBJ2-1, with 9 bases that match TRBD1. The V gene end was trimmed by 3 bases and the J gene end by 4 bases; junction bases not matched to a gene: 1. Per germline, CDR1 MNHEY and CDR2 SMNVEV (reference sequence). This CDR3 spans 14 amino acids. DNA for the CDR3: TGTGCCAGCAGTTTTGGGACAGGGTACAATGAGCAGTTCTTC. Its translation: CASSFGTGYNEQFF.

The chain has TRBV2 and TRBJ1-1; 8 bases line up with TRBD1. The CDR3 consists of 14 residues. With V trimmed by 4 bases and J by 5 bases, 6 bases remained unmatched. Germline V gene data show CDR1 as SNHLY and CDR2 as FYNNEI. CDR3: CASSGDRSMTEAFF. CDR3 in DNA: TGTGCCAGCAGTGGGGACAGGAGTATGACTGAAGCTTTCTTT.

The chain carries TRBV19 and TRBJ1-2; no firm D call. Deletions cut 0 bases from V and 6 bases from J, with 14 bases between. CDR3 length: 15 residues. Germline CDR1 is LNHDA and CDR2 is SQIVND (reference sequence). Here the CDR3 reads CASSIEWTTVDGYTF. The CDR3 DNA reads as TGTGCCAGTAGTATAGAGTGGACTACGGTTGATGGCTACACCTTC.

This clone was seen only once. The rearrangement links TRBV5-1 to TRBJ2-4, with 14 nucleotides matching TRBD2. The trim removed 4 bases at V and 3 bases at J, leaving 15 bases unmatched. CDR3 length: 20 residues. CDR1 and CDR2 (germline): SGHRS, YFSETQ. DNA for the CDR3: TGCGCCAGCAGCACCTTAGGACTAGCGGGAGGCCAACAACACAAAAACATTCAGTACTTC. Amino acid sequence: CASSTLGLAGGQQHKNIQYF.

CDR3 nucleotide sequence: TGTGCCTGGAGTGTACAAATAGAGCAGTTCTTC. It yields the protein CAWSVQIEQFF. This chain uses TRBV30 with TRBJ2-1; no clear D gene. This CDR3 region has 11 residues. The ends were cut back, 0 bases at V and 10 bases at J, with 7 bases in the middle. Germline lookup yields CDR1 GTSNPN and CDR2 SVGIG (reference sequence).

The chain carries TRBV7-9 and TRBJ2-6; D ambiguous. Trimming shortened V by 8 bases and J by 4 bases, and 27 bases separated the two germline ends. This CDR3 is built from 19 residues. Per the germline V gene, CDR1 is SEHNR and CDR2 is FQNEAQ (reference sequence). CDR3 in amino acids: CASPARPNIPLPGANVLTF. The DNA for the CDR3 is TGTGCCAGCCCCGCGCGTCCGAATATCCCTCTACCAGGGGCCAACGTCCTGACTTTC.

The rearrangement joins TRBV7-6 to TRBJ2-6; tentatively, D is TRBD1 (5 bases). From germline, CDR1 is SGHVS and CDR2 FNYEAQ. The germline V and J ends were trimmed by 3 bases and 1 base, with 7 bases remaining between them. The CDR3 is 15 amino acids. This CDR3 is CASSFYRSGANVLTF. The CDR3 nucleotides are TGTGCCAGCAGCTTTTACAGGTCTGGGGCCAACGTCCTGACTTTC.

This chain connects TRBV6-5 to TRBJ1-1, with no clear D. Germline CDR1 MNHEY, CDR2 SVGAGI. V was shortened by 6 bases and J by 0 bases, with 5 bases between the two germline ends. This CDR3 comprises 12 residues. The CDR3 sequence: CASRTMNTEAFF. CDR3 sequence (DNA): TGTGCCAGCAGAACAATGAACACTGAAGCTTTCTTT.

The chain has TRBV6-1 and TRBJ1-2; D is uncertain. Trimming took off 6 bases at V and 1 base at J, with 12 bases between the two ends. CDR1 and CDR2 from the germline V gene are MNHNS and SASEGT. CDR3 length equals 14 residues. The CDR3 reads CASREAGNNYGYTF. DNA for the CDR3: TGTGCCAGCAGGGAGGCGGGGAATAACTATGGCTACACCTTC.

Concerning this clone itself: Other nucleotide sequences from this sample produce the same CDR3. The rearrangement links TRBV29-1 to TRBJ1-3, with 7 bases lining up with TRBD1. Germline CDR1 and CDR2: SQVTM and ANQGSEA. There are 13 residues in the CDR3. With 6 bases clipped from V and 4 bases from J, the junction kept 6 bases outside the gene matches. CDR3: CSVSRGSGNTIYF. As DNA, the CDR3 is TGCAGCGTGTCCAGGGGGTCGGGAAACACCATATATTTT.

This chain connects TRBV14 to TRBJ2-5, with TRBD2 matching 8 bases. The germline gives CDR1 SGHDN, CDR2 FVKESK. This CDR3 comprises 13 residues. The junction had 1 base not matched to a gene; V was cut back by 2 bases and J by 5 bases. In nucleotides, the CDR3 is TGTGCCAGCAGCCAAAGCGGGAGCGAGACCCAGTACTTC. Translating it yields CASSQSGSETQYF.

The chain carries TRBV9 and TRBJ2-5; 11 bases are a match to TRBD2. J lost 3 bases, V lost 0 bases, and 7 bases had no gene match. Per the germline V gene, CDR1 is SGDLS and CDR2 is YYNGEE. The length of the CDR3 is 17 residues. CDR3 sequence: CASSVALAGGPKETQYF. The DNA for the CDR3 is TGTGCCAGCAGCGTAGCTTTAGCGGGGGGGCCCAAAGAGACCCAGTACTTC.

The chain uses TRBV5-4 and TRBJ2-1; 13 bases agree with TRBD2. The CDR3 runs to 15 residues. Per the germline V gene, CDR1 is SGHNT and CDR2 is YYREEE (reference sequence). With 4 bases clipped from V and 8 bases from J, the junction kept 6 bases outside the gene matches. The CDR3 nucleotides are TGTGCCAGCAGCCTGAAACTAGCGGGGGGGGATGAGCAGTTCTTC. It specifies CASSLKLAGGDEQFF.

This clone was counted many times. J is TRBJ1-1 and V is TRBV4-2; 7 bases align to TRBD1. Germline V gives CDR1 LGHNA, CDR2 YNFKEQ. With 3 bases clipped from V and 1 base from J, the junction kept 5 bases outside the gene matches. The CDR3 extends over 15 amino acids. The CDR3 coding sequence is TGTGCCAGCAGCCAGGTGACAGGGTGGAACACTGAAGCTTTCTTT. This codes for CASSQVTGWNTEAFF.

This clone has just a few counts. V is TRBV5-1 and J is TRBJ2-7; 13 bases are a match to TRBD2. Trimming removed 0 bases from V and 1 base from J; junction bases left unmatched: 4. The CDR3 length is 17 residues. Germline lookup yields CDR1 SGHRS and CDR2 YFSETQ. The CDR3 sequence: CASSLGLAGGGSYEQYF. The CDR3 coding sequence is TGCGCCAGCAGCTTGGGACTAGCGGGAGGAGGGTCCTACGAGCAGTACTTC.

This clone is termed medium-sized. The gene calls are TRBV5-4 and TRBJ2-1; D is undetermined. The CDR3 is 15 amino acids. Per the germline V gene, CDR1 is SGHNT and CDR2 is YYREEE (reference sequence). V lost 3 bases to trimming and J lost 0 bases, with 10 bases between them. This CDR3 reads CASSSDWSSYNEQFF. CDR3 coding DNA: TGTGCCAGCAGCTCCGACTGGAGCTCCTACAATGAGCAGTTCTTC.

The V and J genes are TRBV4-1 and TRBJ2-5, with TRBD2 identical over 13 bases. The CDR3 is 20 residues long. The ends lost 0 bases at V and 6 bases at J; junction bases unmatched: 16. CDR1 is MGHRA, CDR2 YSYEKL, per germline. In nucleotides, the CDR3 is TGCGCCAGCAGCCAAGATCGACAATATGGTGGACTAGCGGGAGCTCAGACCCAGTACTTC. This sequence encodes CASSQDRQYGGLAGAQTQYF.

The chain recombines TRBV7-9 with TRBJ2-3, with a possible D match to TRBD2 (7 bases). The CDR3 runs to 17 residues. The V gene lost 1 base and the J gene lost 2 bases, with 16 bases spanning the gap. CDR1 and CDR2 (germline): SEHNR, FQNEAQ (reference sequence). This CDR3 is CASSLVGGGLHTDTQYF. DNA of the CDR3: TGTGCCAGCAGCTTAGTGGGAGGGGGACTCCACACAGATACGCAGTATTTT.

The rearrangement uses TRBV7-9 and TRBJ2-2, with no clear D. Germline values: CDR1 SEHNR, CDR2 FQNEAQ (reference sequence). This CDR3 contains 12 residues. Trimming shortened V by 3 bases and J by 4 bases, and 3 bases separated the two germline ends. In DNA, the CDR3 is TGTGCCAGCAGCTTGAGCACCGGGGAGCTGTTTTTT. It yields the protein CASSLSTGELFF.

The chain links TRBV5-1 to TRBJ1-4, with D uncertain. Trimming stripped 6 bases from V and 5 bases from J, with 11 bases between. This CDR3 spans 13 amino acids. Germline V gene data show CDR1 as SGHRS and CDR2 as YFSETQ. The CDR3, as DNA: TGCGCCAGCACGCGTGGAGGGAATGAAAAACTGTTTTTT. Translated: CASTRGGNEKLFF.

This chain connects TRBV30 to TRBJ2-7; maybe TRBD2 (6 bases). Trimming removed 0 bases from V and 2 bases from J, with 20 bases in between. In germline, CDR1 is GTSNPN, CDR2 SVGIG (reference sequence). The length of the CDR3 is 17 residues. The CDR3 DNA reads as TGTGCCTGGAGTGTACTTTTAGGGGACTTAACCCCCTACGAGCAGTACTTC. This translates into CAWSVLLGDLTPYEQYF.